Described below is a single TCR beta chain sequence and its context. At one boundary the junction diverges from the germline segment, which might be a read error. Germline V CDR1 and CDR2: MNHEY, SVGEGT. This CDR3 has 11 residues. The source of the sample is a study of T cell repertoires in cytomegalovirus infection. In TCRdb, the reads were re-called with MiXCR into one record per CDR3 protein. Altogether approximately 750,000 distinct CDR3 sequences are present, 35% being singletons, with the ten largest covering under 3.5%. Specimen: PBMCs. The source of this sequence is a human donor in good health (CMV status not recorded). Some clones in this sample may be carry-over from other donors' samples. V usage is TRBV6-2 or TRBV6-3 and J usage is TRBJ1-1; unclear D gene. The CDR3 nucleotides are TGTGCCAGCAGTTACGCTACCGGGTGGACCTTT. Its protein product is CASSYATGWTF.